One and the same sample provided the 27 T cell receptor beta chains below, sequenced in a study of blood T cell repertoires in COVID-19. The data were produced by immunoSEQ multiplex PCR, yet TCRdb's version contains in-frame clones alone and is incomplete. The table shows about 240,000 clones, with over 75% occurring only once. Material for sequencing was peripheral blood. All receptors come from a man aged 25 to 40 who had recovered from COVID-19.

This clone was seen a handful of times. The gene calls are TRBV6-6 and TRBJ2-1, with D unresolved. V was trimmed by 4 bases and J by 10 bases, leaving 11 bases between them. The CDR3 is made up of 12 amino acids. Germline V gene data show CDR1 as MNHNY and CDR2 as SVGAGI (reference sequence). This chain's CDR3 is CASSSPYGEQFF. As DNA, the CDR3 is TGTGCCAGCAGTTCCCCATACGGGGAGCAGTTCTTC.

The chain combines TRBV10-3 with TRBJ1-2; 7 bases map to TRBD1. The CDR3 is made up of 14 amino acids. Germline CDR1 is ENHRY and CDR2 is SYGVKD. Germline trimming cut 0 bases from V and 4 bases from J; bases unmatched to any gene: 2. CDR3 protein: CAISESDRIYGYTF. Here the CDR3 DNA reads TGTGCCATCAGTGAGTCGGACAGGATCTATGGCTACACCTTC.

This chain joins TRBV12-5 and TRBJ2-5; D is unresolved. CDR1 is LGHNT, CDR2 FRNRAP, per germline. The length of the CDR3 is 15 residues. Trimming took off 9 bases at V and 2 bases at J, with 19 bases between the two ends. This CDR3 is CASPTTPCLQETQYF. The CDR3 bases are TGTGCTAGCCCCACGACACCGTGCCTACAAGAGACCCAGTACTTC.

V is TRBV10-2 and J is TRBJ2-1, with D tentatively TRBD1 (6 bases). CDR3 size: 11 residues. Germline V gene lookup returns CDR1 WSHSY and CDR2 SAAADI. The V end lost 3 bases, the J end lost 9 bases, and 6 bases lay between the germline ends. CDR3 bases: TGCGCCAGCAGTGAAGGGGGTGAGCAGTTCTTC. Residues: CASSEGGEQFF.

The V and J genes are TRBV21-1 and TRBJ2-5; the table's D call, TRBD2, has no DNA check behind it. TRBV21-1 is recorded as a pseudogene. The CDR3 loop spans 14 amino acids. In nucleotides, the CDR3 is TGTGCCAGCAGCAAAGTTGGAGGGAGAGAGACCCAGTACTTC. Residues: CASSKVGGRETQYF.

The V call is TRBV6-5, the J call TRBJ1-2; 8 nucleotides agree with TRBD1. CDR3 length equals 15 residues. Germline V gene data show CDR1 as MNHEY and CDR2 as SVGAGI. The junction had 8 bases not matched to a gene; V was cut back by 4 bases and J by 4 bases. CDR3 sequence (DNA): TGTGCCAGCAGTTCCCCTTTCAGGGGGCCCTATGGCTACACCTTC. As protein: CASSSPFRGPYGYTF.

The chain combines TRBV4-2 with TRBJ1-4; 7 bases are shared with TRBD1. The CDR3 is 15 residues long. Looked up from germline, CDR1 is LGHNA and CDR2 is YNFKEQ. The junction had 6 bases not matched to a gene; V was cut back by 0 bases and J by 8 bases. The CDR3, as DNA: TGTGCCAGCAGCCAAGATTGGCAGGGGGTGGAAAAACTGTTTTTT. Amino acid sequence: CASSQDWQGVEKLFF.

In nucleotides, the CDR3 is TGCGCCAGCAGCCCGCAGGGGGACCTCGGAAATGAGCAGTTCTTC. Protein product: CASSPQGDLGNEQFF. The chain carries TRBV4-1 and TRBJ2-1; 7 bases agree with TRBD1. Germline CDR1 is MGHRA and CDR2 is YSYEKL. V gave up 4 bases and J gave up 7 bases; unmatched junction bases: 10. The CDR3 consists of 15 residues.

The chain couples TRBV6-5 to TRBJ1-5; D gene uncertain. The V end was cut by 6 bases, the J end by 3 bases, with 9 bases between. This CDR3 has 13 amino acids. Germline V gene data show CDR1 as MNHEY and CDR2 as SVGAGI. The CDR3 loop reads CASRREVNQPQHF. The DNA of the CDR3 is TGTGCCAGCAGAAGGGAGGTCAATCAGCCCCAGCATTTT.

In this sample, this clone turned up a few times. The chain joins TRBV7-6 to TRBJ1-3; weak D call: TRBD1 (6 bases). The germline gives CDR1 SGHVS, CDR2 FNYEAQ. Deletions cut 5 bases from V and 3 bases from J, with 11 bases between. This CDR3 region has 14 residues. CDR3 residues: CASSPDRLGNTIYF. In DNA form, the CDR3 reads TGTGCCAGCAGCCCTGACAGGCTTGGAAACACCATATATTTT.

The chain links TRBV28 to TRBJ2-3; 7 bases are a match to TRBD2. V was clipped by 4 bases and J by 3 bases; unmatched bases: 4. The CDR3 has 14 amino acids. Germline V gene lookup returns CDR1 MDHEN and CDR2 SYDVKM. The CDR3 sequence is CASSWGGTTDTQYF. The CDR3 region has the DNA TGTGCCAGCAGTTGGGGGGGTACGACAGATACGCAGTATTTT.

The V and J genes are TRBV9 and TRBJ1-3, with 7 bases matching TRBD1. The V gene end was trimmed by 0 bases and the J gene end by 0 bases; junction bases not matched to a gene: 9. The germline V gene has CDR1 SGDLS and CDR2 YYNGEE. The CDR3 covers 18 residues. This CDR3 is CASSVEGGKASSGNTIYF. In nucleotides, the CDR3 is TGTGCCAGCAGCGTAGAAGGGGGCAAGGCTAGCTCTGGAAACACCATATATTTT.

This clone was seen just once. V usage is TRBV3-1 (or the pseudogene TRBV3-2) and J usage is TRBJ2-7; D might be TRBD2 (5 bases). The CDR3 totals 16 residues. V gave up 0 bases and J gave up 3 bases, with 15 bases separating them. Germline V gene sequence: CDR1 LGHDT, CDR2 YNNKEL (reference sequence). CDR3 residues: CASSQDRWSGVYEQYF. DNA for the CDR3: TGTGCCAGCAGCCAAGACAGGTGGTCCGGGGTCTACGAGCAGTACTTC.

The chain employs TRBV7-9 and TRBJ1-2; 9 bases are shared with TRBD1. Trimming at V came to 5 bases and at J to 4 bases, leaving 8 bases not matched to a gene. Germline CDR1 is SEHNR and CDR2 is FQNEAQ (reference sequence). The CDR3 totals 15 residues. The CDR3 DNA is TGTGCCAGCAGCCTCCCGGGACAGGGCAGCTATGGCTACACCTTC. It encodes CASSLPGQGSYGYTF.

The chain carries TRBV5-8 and TRBJ1-2; D is unresolved. Trimming shortened V by 6 bases and J by 1 base, and 19 bases separated the two germline ends. This CDR3 has 16 amino acids. Germline loops: CDR1 SGHTS, CDR2 YDEGEE. CDR3 nucleotide sequence: TGTGCCAGCATACGATTTATAAGGGAGAATAACTATGGCTACACCTTC. Translating gives CASIRFIRENNYGYTF.

The V call is TRBV12-5, the J call TRBJ1-1; D gene unclear. Germline loops: CDR1 LGHNT, CDR2 FRNRAP. The CDR3 has 10 residues. Trimming stripped 11 bases from V and 0 bases from J, with 4 bases between. The CDR3, as DNA: TGTGCTGGCCTGAACACTGAAGCTTTCTTT. This encodes CAGLNTEAFF.

The chain joins TRBV6-1 to TRBJ1-6; 10 nucleotides line up with TRBD1. Germline values: CDR1 MNHNS, CDR2 SASEGT. The ends lost 4 bases at V and 1 base at J; junction bases unmatched: 4. The CDR3 is made up of 17 amino acids. The CDR3 region has the DNA TGTGCCAGCAGTGCGACAGGGGGCGCGTCCTATAATTCACCCCTCCACTTT. Amino acids: CASSATGGASYNSPLHF.

V gene TRBV6-5 combines with J gene TRBJ2-5; D remains ambiguous. Germline CDR1 reads MNHEY; CDR2 reads SVGAGI. The CDR3 has 15 amino acids. V was pared by 5 bases and J by 5 bases, with 18 bases between. The CDR3 DNA reads as TGTGCCAGCAGTCTCCGGAGTGGGTCGAGGGAGACCCAGTACTTC. Its protein is CASSLRSGSRETQYF.

The V gene is TRBV6-1, the J gene TRBJ1-5; a possible D gene is TRBD1 (5 bases). Germline CDR1 and CDR2: MNHNS and SASEGT. The V and J ends lost 5 bases and 5 bases respectively, with 13 bases between them. This CDR3 comprises 14 residues. In nucleotides, the CDR3 is TGTGCCAGCAGTCAGGGAATTCCCCATCAGCCCCAGCATTTT. Translated, it gives CASSQGIPHQPQHF.

This rearrangement joins TRBV13 to TRBJ2-2; 7 positions agree with TRBD1. J gave up 6 bases and V 4 bases, and 14 bases lay outside the gene matches. The germline CDR1 and CDR2 sequences are PRHDT and FYEKMQ (reference sequence). This CDR3 has 17 amino acids. The CDR3 nucleotides are TGTGCCAGCAGCTCGAGACAGGGTTCCATGGGGGCCGGGGAGCTGTTTTTT. Its protein product is CASSSRQGSMGAGELFF. Supplemented by reference TRBV13 and TRBJ2-2, the full variable domain reads AAGVIQSPRHLIKEKRETATLKCYPIPRHDTVYWYQQGPGQDPQFLISFYEKMQSDKGSIPDRFSAQQFSDYHSELNMSSLELGDSALYFCASSSRQGSMGAGELFFGEGSRLTVL.

The V gene is TRBV9, the J gene TRBJ2-5, with 12 bases fitting TRBD2. Germline CDR1 SGDLS, CDR2 YYNGEE. This CDR3 is built from 15 residues. The J segment lost 5 bases and the V segment lost 1 base, leaving 3 bases of the junction unmatched. CDR3 protein: CASSVLGTSGETQYF. The CDR3 coding sequence is TGTGCCAGCAGCGTACTCGGGACTAGCGGGGAGACCCAGTACTTC.

The chain combines TRBV7-8 with TRBJ1-2; D gene uncertain. Trimming left V 4 bases short and J 1 base short, with 13 bases between. CDR3 length equals 15 residues. Germline CDR1 SGHVS, CDR2 FQNEAQ. CDR3 bases: TGTGCCAGCAGCTCCACCAGGATGAATAACTATGGCTACACCTTC. Encoded protein: CASSSTRMNNYGYTF.

J is TRBJ2-4 and V is TRBV19; the D gene is possibly TRBD1 (6 bases). The V end lost 3 bases, the J end lost 4 bases, and 16 bases lay between the germline ends. The CDR3 is 16 residues long. Germline CDR1 is LNHDA and CDR2 is SQIVND (reference sequence). The CDR3 DNA sequence: TGTGCCAGTAGTATGTATGGCAGGGGATCTAAAAACATTCAGTACTTC. Amino acids: CASSMYGRGSKNIQYF.

The chain has TRBV10-3 and TRBJ1-4; D perhaps matches TRBD1 (5 bases). V was shortened by 6 bases and J by 4 bases, with 9 bases between the two germline ends. Germline lookup yields CDR1 ENHRY and CDR2 SYGVKD. The length of the CDR3 is 13 residues. CDR3 coding DNA: TGTGCCATCAGCGACAGTTTTAATGAAAAACTGTTTTTT. This encodes CAISDSFNEKLFF.

The chain recombines TRBV18 with TRBJ1-4; 7 nucleotides align to TRBD1. Germline V gene data show CDR1 as KGHSH and CDR2 as LQKENI. This CDR3 comprises 15 residues. The junction had 8 bases not matched to a gene; V was cut back by 3 bases and J by 7 bases. The CDR3 protein is CASSPPDRRGEKLFF. CDR3 nucleotides: TGTGCCAGCTCACCCCCGGACAGGCGGGGTGAAAAACTGTTTTTT.

The rearrangement links TRBV7-9 to TRBJ1-1; possible D gene TRBD1, 6 bases. This CDR3 has 15 amino acids. Germline CDR1 and CDR2: SEHNR and FQNEAQ (reference sequence). V dropped 4 bases and J dropped 1 base, with 13 bases sitting between them. The CDR3 sequence is CASSSDRRANTEAFF. The DNA of the CDR3 is TGTGCCAGCAGCTCTGACAGGAGAGCGAACACTGAAGCTTTCTTT.

The chain has TRBV5-8 and TRBJ1-5; D unclear. Trimming left V 4 bases short and J 6 bases short, with 17 bases between. CDR1 and CDR2 (germline): SGHTS, YDEGEE. This CDR3 is 15 amino acids long. Here the CDR3 reads CASSQGGHIGQPQHF. The CDR3 DNA is TGTGCCAGCAGCCAAGGAGGGCACATTGGTCAGCCCCAGCATTTT.